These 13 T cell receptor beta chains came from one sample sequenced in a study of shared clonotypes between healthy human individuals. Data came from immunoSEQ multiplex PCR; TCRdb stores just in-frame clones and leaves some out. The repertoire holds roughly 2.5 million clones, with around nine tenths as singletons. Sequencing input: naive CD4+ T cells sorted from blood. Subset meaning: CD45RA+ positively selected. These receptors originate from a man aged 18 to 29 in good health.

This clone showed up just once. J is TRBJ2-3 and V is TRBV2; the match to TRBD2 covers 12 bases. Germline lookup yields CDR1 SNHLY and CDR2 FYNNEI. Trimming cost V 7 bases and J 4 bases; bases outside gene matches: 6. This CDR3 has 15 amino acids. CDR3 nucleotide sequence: TGTGCCAGCAAGCTAGCGGGGGGGGACGCAGATACGCAGTATTTT. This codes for CASKLAGGDADTQYF.

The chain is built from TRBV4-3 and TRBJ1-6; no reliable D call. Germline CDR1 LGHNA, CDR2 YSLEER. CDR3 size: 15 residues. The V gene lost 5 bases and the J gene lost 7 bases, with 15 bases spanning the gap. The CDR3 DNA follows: TGCGCCAGCAGCATCCGGACGGCGGGGAATTCACCCCTCCACTTT. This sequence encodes CASSIRTAGNSPLHF.

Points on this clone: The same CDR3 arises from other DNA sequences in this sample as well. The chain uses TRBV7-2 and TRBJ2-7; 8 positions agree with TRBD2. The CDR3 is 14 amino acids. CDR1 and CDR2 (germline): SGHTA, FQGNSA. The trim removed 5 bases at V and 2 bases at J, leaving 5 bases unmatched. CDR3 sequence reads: CASSLTSGPYEQYF. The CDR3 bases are TGTGCCAGCAGCCTCACTAGCGGCCCCTACGAGCAGTACTTC.

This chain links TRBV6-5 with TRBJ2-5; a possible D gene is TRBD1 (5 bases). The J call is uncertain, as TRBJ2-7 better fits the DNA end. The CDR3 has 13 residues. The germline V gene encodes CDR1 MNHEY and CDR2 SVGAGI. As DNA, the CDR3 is TGTGCCAGCAGTTATGGGGCCACCTACGAGCAGTACTTC. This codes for CASSYGATYEQYF.

CDR3 nucleotide sequence: TGTGCCAGCAGTTTAGGTCAGCCGAACTCTGGGGCCAACGTCCTGACTTTC. It codes for CASSLGQPNSGANVLTF. The chain is built from TRBV27 and TRBJ2-6; D is ambiguous. This CDR3 is 17 amino acids long. Looked up from germline, CDR1 is MNHEY and CDR2 is SMNVEV (reference sequence). Trimming cost V 2 bases and J 0 bases, with 11 bases left between them.

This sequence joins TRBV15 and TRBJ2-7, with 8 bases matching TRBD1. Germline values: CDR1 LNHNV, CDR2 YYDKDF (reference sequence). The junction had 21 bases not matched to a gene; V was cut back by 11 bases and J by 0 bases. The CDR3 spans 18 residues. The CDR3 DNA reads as TGTGCCTCTGCGCCGGCCCGACAGGGGACGATGAGCTCCTACGAGCAGTACTTC. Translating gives CASAPARQGTMSSYEQYF.

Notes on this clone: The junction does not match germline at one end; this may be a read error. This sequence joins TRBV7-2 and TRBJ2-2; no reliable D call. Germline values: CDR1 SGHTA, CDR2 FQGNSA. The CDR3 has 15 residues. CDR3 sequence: CASTLGWVGPGELFF. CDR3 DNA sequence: TGTGCCAGCACCTTAGGTTGGGTCGGGCCCGGGGAGCTGTTTTTT.

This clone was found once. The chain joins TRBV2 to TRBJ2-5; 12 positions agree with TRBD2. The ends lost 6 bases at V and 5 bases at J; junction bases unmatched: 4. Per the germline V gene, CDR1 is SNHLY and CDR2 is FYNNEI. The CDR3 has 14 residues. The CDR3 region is CASSQTSGGETQYF. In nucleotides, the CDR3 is TGTGCCAGCAGCCAGACTAGCGGGGGCGAGACCCAGTACTTC.

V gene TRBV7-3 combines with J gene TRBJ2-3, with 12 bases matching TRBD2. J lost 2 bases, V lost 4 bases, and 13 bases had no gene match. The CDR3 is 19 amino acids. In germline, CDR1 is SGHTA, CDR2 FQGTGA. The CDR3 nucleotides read TGTGCCAGCAGCTCCGGACTAGCGGGGACAATACGACCCACAGATACGCAGTATTTT. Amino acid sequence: CASSSGLAGTIRPTDTQYF. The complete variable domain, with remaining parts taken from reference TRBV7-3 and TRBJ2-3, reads GAGVSQTPSNKVTEKGKYVELRCDPISGHTALYWYRQSLGQGPEFLIYFQGTGAADDSGLPNDRFFAVRPEGSVSTLKIQRTERGDSAVYLCASSSGLAGTIRPTDTQYFGPGTRLTVL.

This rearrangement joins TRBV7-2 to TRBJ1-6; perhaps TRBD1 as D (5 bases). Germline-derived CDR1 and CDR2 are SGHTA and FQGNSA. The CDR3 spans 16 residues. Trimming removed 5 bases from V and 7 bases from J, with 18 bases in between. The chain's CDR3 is CASSRTRDVLNSPLHF. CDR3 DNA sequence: TGTGCCAGCAGCCGCACCCGGGACGTTCTGAATTCACCCCTCCACTTT.

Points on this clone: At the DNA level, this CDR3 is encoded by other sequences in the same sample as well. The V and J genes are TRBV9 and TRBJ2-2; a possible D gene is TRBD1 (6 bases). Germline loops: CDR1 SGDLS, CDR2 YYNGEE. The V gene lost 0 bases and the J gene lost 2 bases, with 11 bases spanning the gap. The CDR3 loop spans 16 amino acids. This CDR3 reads CASSVETGSNTGELFF. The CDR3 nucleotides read TGTGCCAGCAGCGTAGAAACAGGGAGCAACACCGGGGAGCTGTTTTTT.

DNA for the CDR3: TGCGCCAGCAGCCAAGCCCTACTAGCGGGAGGAGTTGGAGATACGCAGTATTTT. Its translation is CASSQALLAGGVGDTQYF. The V gene is TRBV4-3, the J gene TRBJ2-3; 12 bases are shared with TRBD2. CDR3 size: 18 residues. V shed 1 base, J shed 5 bases, and the junction held 10 bases outside the gene matches. CDR1 is LGHNA and CDR2 is YSLEER in the germline V gene.

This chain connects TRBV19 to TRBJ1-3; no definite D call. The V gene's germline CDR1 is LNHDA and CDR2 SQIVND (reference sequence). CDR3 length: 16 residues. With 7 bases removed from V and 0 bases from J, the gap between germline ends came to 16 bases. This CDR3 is CASTHPASSSGNTIYF. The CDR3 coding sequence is TGTGCCAGTACCCACCCGGCGTCCAGCTCTGGAAACACCATATATTTT.